One sample yielded the 17 T cell receptor beta chains listed below, sequenced in a study of Graves' ophthalmopathy and Graves' hyperthyroidism. Amplifying from RNA transcripts, the study obtained TCR beta CDR3 regions. HTBI primers were employed in first-round RT-PCR, then a second-round multiplex PCR followed. TCRdb fed the multiplex PCR reads into MiXCR, producing one record per CDR3 protein. Of under 800,000 distinct CDR3 sequences listed, approximately 21% are singletons. Sample: peripheral blood. These receptor sequences come from a woman younger than 35 with stable Graves' hyperthyroidism. Some clones in this sample may be carry-over from other donors' samples.

The chain links TRBV12-5 to TRBJ1-2; D unresolved. The CDR3 totals 13 residues. With 5 bases removed from V and 6 bases from J, the gap between germline ends came to 13 bases. The germline gives CDR1 LGHNT, CDR2 FRNRAP. The chain's CDR3 is CASGMTTAHGYTF. In DNA form, the CDR3 reads TGTGCTAGTGGTATGACGACCGCCCATGGCTACACCTTC. The whole variable domain, remainder taken from reference TRBV12-5 and TRBJ1-2, is DARVTQTPRHKVTEMGQEVTMRCQPILGHNTVFWYRQTMMQGLELLAYFRNRAPLDDSGMPKDRFSAEMPDATLATLKIQPSEPRDSAVYFCASGMTTAHGYTFGSGTRLTVV.

There are many counts of this clonotype. The chain links TRBV2 to TRBJ2-7; D is undetermined. V was trimmed by 8 bases and J by 2 bases, leaving 7 bases between them. CDR1 SNHLY and CDR2 FYNNEI come from the germline V gene. The CDR3 is made up of 11 amino acids. CDR3 sequence (DNA): TGTGCCAGCGTTTTAACCTACGAGCAGTACTTC. This codes for CASVLTYEQYF.

This clonotype was detected many times. The chain uses TRBV12-3 or TRBV12-4 and TRBJ2-5, with 9 positions matching TRBD2. The CDR3 spans 15 residues. Trimming at V came to 7 bases and at J to 4 bases, leaving 10 bases not matched to a gene. The CDR3 region is CASTLGRGGRETQYF. DNA of the CDR3: TGTGCCAGCACCCTAGGGCGGGGGGGCCGAGAGACCCAGTACTTC.

This clonotype was found many times. The chain combines TRBV30 with TRBJ1-2; D is ambiguous. The V gene lost 2 bases and the J gene lost 7 bases, with 14 bases spanning the gap. CDR3 length: 13 amino acids. The germline V gene encodes CDR1 GTSNPN and CDR2 SVGIG (reference sequence). CDR3 in amino acids: CAWSLERHPGYTF. The CDR3 coding sequence is TGTGCCTGGAGTTTAGAAAGACATCCTGGCTACACCTTC. Full variable domain (missing parts from reference TRBV30 and TRBJ1-2): SQTIHQWPATLVQPVGSPLSLECTVEGTSNPNLYWYRQAAGRGLQLLFYSVGIGQISSEVPQNLSASRPQDRQFILSSKKLLLSDSGFYLCAWSLERHPGYTFGSGTRLTVV.

This clonotype came up many times. The chain joins TRBV4-2 to TRBJ1-1, with 8 bases fitting TRBD1. Looked up from germline, CDR1 is LGHNA and CDR2 is YNFKEQ. This CDR3 spans 17 amino acids. Trimming at V came to 5 bases and at J to 3 bases, leaving 14 bases not matched to a gene. CDR3 in DNA: TGTGCCAGCAGCAGAACACCACGGATGGACAGGGACACTGAAGCTTTCTTT. It encodes CASSRTPRMDRDTEAFF.

This clonotype was counted ten times or more. V usage is TRBV14 and J usage is TRBJ1-6; D gene uncertain. There are 14 residues in the CDR3. The ends were cut back, 5 bases at V and 5 bases at J, with 10 bases in the middle. Germline CDR1 is SGHDN and CDR2 is FVKESK. The CDR3 here is CASSSRPNNSPLHF. DNA of the CDR3: TGTGCCAGCAGCTCCCGACCTAATAATTCACCCCTCCACTTT.

The chain has TRBV10-3 and TRBJ1-2, with no clear D. Germline V gives CDR1 ENHRY, CDR2 SYGVKD. This CDR3 contains 14 residues. The V and J ends lost 4 bases and 3 bases respectively, with 12 bases between them. In nucleotides, the CDR3 is TGTGCCATCAGTGCCTCGGCTGGGGACTATGGCTACACCTTC. Translating gives CAISASAGDYGYTF.

This clonotype was counted ten times or more. The chain links TRBV11-2 to TRBJ2-7; unclear D gene. The CDR3 consists of 14 residues. CDR1 and CDR2 (germline): SGHAT, FQNNGV. Trimming stripped 1 base from V and 2 bases from J, with 9 bases between. Here the CDR3 reads CASSLVVPAYEQYF. CDR3 nucleotide sequence: TGTGCCAGCAGCTTAGTGGTACCGGCCTACGAGCAGTACTTC.

At least ten counts were recorded for this clonotype. This chain joins TRBV3-1 and TRBJ1-5; weak D call: TRBD1 (6 bases). Germline CDR1 reads LGHDT; CDR2 reads YNNKEL (reference sequence). This CDR3 region has 17 residues. Trimming took 0 bases from V and 3 from J, leaving 15 bases between them. The CDR3 bases are TGTGCCAGCAGCCAAGATTCCTACAGGGCAAACAATCAGCCCCAGCATTTT. Translated: CASSQDSYRANNQPQHF.

The rearrangement joins TRBV24-1 to TRBJ2-5, with no clear D. Germline assignment: CDR1 KGHDR and CDR2 SFDVKD. The CDR3 is 12 residues long. Deletions cut 5 bases from V and 5 bases from J, with 8 bases between. The DNA of the CDR3 is TGTGCCACCAGTGGCCCGCGGGAGACCCAGTACTTC. It yields the protein CATSGPRETQYF.

This clonotype showed up many times. The rearrangement links TRBV12-3 or TRBV12-4 to TRBJ1-1; D is ambiguous. This CDR3 has 12 amino acids. Trimming removed 3 bases from V and 7 bases from J, with 9 bases in between. The CDR3 DNA reads as TGTGCCAGCAGTTTGGGCCCAAATGAAGCTTTCTTT. This translates into CASSLGPNEAFF.

This clonotype was recorded at least ten times. This chain connects TRBV27 to TRBJ1-2, with a tentative D call TRBD1 (6 bases). The CDR3 is 15 amino acids. In germline, CDR1 is MNHEY, CDR2 SMNVEV (reference sequence). V was pared by 5 bases and J by 3 bases, with 16 bases between. The CDR3 reads CASSPRQAPYYGYTF. DNA of the CDR3: TGTGCCAGCAGTCCCCGACAGGCCCCTTACTATGGCTACACCTTC.

This clonotype was found many times. The V gene is TRBV6-1, the J gene TRBJ2-5, with TRBD2 as a possible D gene (5 bases). The CDR3 loop spans 13 amino acids. Germline assignment: CDR1 MNHNS and CDR2 SASEGT. V gave up 6 bases and J gave up 1 base, with 9 bases separating them. CDR3 nucleotide sequence: TGTGCCAGCAGCTCGACTATCCAAGAGACCCAGTACTTC. It translates to CASSSTIQETQYF.

This clonotype has a count of ten or more. V is TRBV30 and J is TRBJ2-5, with TRBD1 matching 9 bases. The V and J ends lost 4 bases and 5 bases, in that order; junction bases with no gene match: 11. The germline gives CDR1 GTSNPN, CDR2 SVGIG (reference sequence). This CDR3 comprises 15 residues. CDR3 amino acids: CAWTRTGASRETQYF. In nucleotides, the CDR3 is TGTGCCTGGACCCGGACAGGGGCCAGCAGGGAGACCCAGTACTTC.

This chain links TRBV10-3 with TRBJ1-1; no clear D gene. Trimming shortened V by 5 bases and J by 5 bases, and 12 bases separated the two germline ends. The CDR3 runs to 13 residues. Germline CDR1 reads ENHRY; CDR2 reads SYGVKD. The CDR3 coding sequence is TGTGCCATCAGTAGTAAGGCTACGACTGAAGCTTTCTTT. It translates to CAISSKATTEAFF.

This clonotype occurred many times. V usage is TRBV30 and J usage is TRBJ2-7; D possibly corresponds to TRBD1 (6 bases). This CDR3 has 11 amino acids. V lost 7 bases to trimming and J lost 1 base, with 8 bases between them. The V gene's germline CDR1 is GTSNPN and CDR2 SVGIG (reference sequence). The chain's CDR3 is CALDRSYEQYF. CDR3 in DNA: TGTGCCTTGGACAGATCCTACGAGCAGTACTTC.

V is TRBV28 and J is TRBJ2-7; a weak D match, TRBD2 (6 bases). This CDR3 is built from 16 residues. The germline gives CDR1 MDHEN, CDR2 SYDVKM. The V gene lost 6 bases and the J gene lost 1 base, with 19 bases spanning the gap. CDR3 in amino acids: CASRERPPRGSYEQYF. CDR3 bases: TGTGCCAGCAGAGAGAGACCCCCCCGGGGGTCCTACGAGCAGTACTTC.